The clone carrying this T cell receptor (beta chain) appeared many times. As yet, its antigen is unknown. The CDR3 loop spans 14 amino acids. V dropped 4 bases and J dropped 1 base, with 11 bases sitting between them. Germline CDR1 SGHRS, CDR2 YFSETQ. The record originates from a study of T-cell memory formation after mild COVID-19. With constant-segment primers, 5'RACE yielded cDNA libraries of TCR alpha and TCR beta that carried sample barcodes and UMIs. A single record per CDR3 protein comes from TCRdb applying MiXCR to the 5' RACE reads. The table records about 430,000 distinct CDR3 sequences, more than 20% of them present only once. Study-level points and caveats: Some responding clones appeared in pre-infection memory, suggesting cross-reactive memory joined. Clones that shrank (day 15 to 85) were balanced CD4/CD8, whereas later expanders leaned CD4+.

The sample taken for sequencing was PBMCs or a T cell subset sorted from them (not recorded which). The rearrangement joins TRBV5-1 to TRBJ1-1; D is undetermined. The clonotype originates from an adult woman who had mild COVID-19 (a few samples of this study predate the infection). Cell type and time point are not known. This chain's CDR3 is CASSTGRGNTEAFF. CDR3 sequence (DNA): TGCGCCAGCAGCACGGGCCGGGGGAACACTGAAGCTTTCTTT.